This T cell receptor beta chain was captured in a study of response to subunit inactivated influenza vaccine. This CDR3 region has 13 residues. Germline-derived CDR1 and CDR2 are MGHRA and YSYEKL. Trimming took 4 bases from V and 7 from J, leaving 10 bases between them. From the RT-PCR reads, TCRdb called clonotypes with MiXCR, one entry per CDR3 protein. Of roughly 170,000 distinct CDR3 sequences in the sample, around 9.2% are singletons; the top ten hold approximately 11%. This material consisted of non-naive T cells sorted from PBMCs, taken on the day of vaccination. The chain links TRBV4-1 to TRBJ1-4, with D maybe TRBD1 (5 bases). The TCR originated in a man aged 45 to 65 who received an inactivated influenza vaccine. CDR3 DNA: TGCGCCAGCAGCCGGTTGGGGGGTGAAAAACTGTTTTTT. It yields the protein CASSRLGGEKLFF.